Here is one TCR beta chain with its context. The specificity of this receptor is unknown. Qualities for individual bases were not recorded, and no much larger clone is one base off. Peripheral blood CD8+ and CD4+ T cells from healthy donors, Susac syndrome patients and multiple sclerosis patients were profiled using high-throughput TCR beta sequencing. Healthy donors were age- and sex-matched controls. Bulk CD8+ and CD4+ T cells were purified by magnetic negative isolation, whereas CD8+ TEMRA cells were enriched by FACS. Blood was collected in EDTA tubes and processed within 24 hours, with PBMCs isolated through density gradient centrifugation. PBMCs intended for TCR sequencing were cryopreserved in liquid nitrogen and thawed later in a water bath at 37 degrees C. The sorted or isolated CD4+, CD8+ and CD8+ TEMRA cells reached a purity of at least 90%. CDR1 SQVTM and CDR2 ANQGSEA are derived from the germline V gene. V and J are trimmed by 5 bases and 8 bases, and the gene matches miss 7 bases of the junction. The CDR3 has 13 amino acids, counting the end cysteine and phenylalanine. The DNA shown is the 39-base CDR3, in frame from base 1.

The sample is drawn from a study of CD8 T cells in Susac syndrome (dated by TCRdb to the late 2010s). For the study in its entirety: The study used repertoire sequencing to test whether antigen drove CD8+ T cell activation and differentiation in Susac syndrome.

What the research found in general, with its limitations: The study acknowledged that relatively few individuals were included in the TCR sequencing and HLA analysis.

RNA was extracted with the RNeasy kit and 0.5 to 1 ug was reverse transcribed using random hexamers. TCR beta CDR3 regions were amplified with the immunoSEQ multiplex PCR assay covering 54 Vbeta and 13 Jbeta segments. PCR amplification bias was corrected by using a synthetic template baseline for primer optimization and computational correction. The published analysis was carried out like this. Reads were annotated to V, D and J genes per IMGT and analyzed with immunoSEQ Analyzer, keeping only productive sequences. To calculate clonality, Shannon entropy was normalized by log2 of the number of productive unique sequences and then subtracted from one. Public and private clones were assessed among the 100 most prevalent clones of each patient and control. Clones were defined as Susac-specific if absent from the healthy and MS cohorts, from under 1,200 published viral clones and from other ImmuneACCESS disease sequences. TCRdb trimmed the raw reads at Q25, called clones with MiXCR and kept productive beta chains. Records with the same CDR3 protein are collapsed into one entry carrying the most frequent genes and DNA. TCRdb, not the original authors, processed these V and J calls. Here the sample has more than 95,000 distinct CDR3 sequences; around 94% occur a single time. The ten largest clones capture 0.07% to 0.09% of the sample.

The receptor chain draws on TRBV29-1 and TRBJ1-2, with TRBD1 matching 11 junction bases. The sample comprised CD4+ T cells from PBMCs. This TCR derives from a human donor in good health. CDR3 sequence: CSVRTGGLDGYTF. The DNA sequence reads TGCAGCGTTAGGACAGGGGGCTTGGACGGCTACACCTTC.